This T cell receptor (beta chain) was recovered during a study of blood T cells in healthy people across ages. Study-level results: Relative to aged donors, long-lived donors carried more naive CD4+ cells and displayed higher diversity.

From germline, CDR1 is SGHTA and CDR2 FQGNSA. The CDR3 runs 16 residues. This clonotype showed up just once. Antigen specificity is unknown. Together with a sample-barcoded 5' primer, a J-beta primer mix was included in a second PCR lasting roughly 6 to 12 cycles. A template-switch adaptor with 12 random nucleotides tagged each cDNA molecule. TCRdb fed the 5' RACE reads into MiXCR, producing one record per CDR3 protein. The sample has 2 million or so distinct CDR3 sequences, roughly 52% seen once. Per-sample PBMC isolation yielded at least 6.5 million cells. Sequencing input: blood. The gene calls are TRBV7-2 and TRBJ2-7; perhaps TRBD1 as D (7 bases). The DNA end favors TRBJ2-5, so the J call may be wrong. The source is a middle-aged woman in good health. For the CDR3, the DNA is TGTGCCAGCAGCTTAGGGGACAGCTCGGCGGGGGAGACCCAGTACTTC. The encoded protein is CASSLGDSSAGETQYF.